This T cell receptor (beta chain) originates from a study of T cell responses to AZD1222 COVID-19 vaccine. Study-wide results and limits: Spike-specific TCR breadth and depth grew following two AZD1222 doses.

This CDR3 has 15 residues. The germline V and J ends were trimmed by 5 bases and 7 bases, with 15 bases remaining between them. CDR1 and CDR2 from the germline V gene are MNHEY and SVGAGI. TCRdb's copy holds only in-frame clones and misses some; the assay was immunoSEQ multiplex PCR. The repertoire has approximately 100,000 clones, 91% of them found once; the top ten carry 35% to 50%. As regards this clone: Its antigen is unidentified.

The source is an adult in good health. The source material was peripheral blood, sampled on day 0 of AZD1222 vaccination. The J gene is TRBJ1-6, the V gene TRBV6-5, with D possibly being TRBD1 (5 bases). The CDR3 sequence is CASSTGPMRNSPLHF. The CDR3 nucleotides read TGTGCCAGCAGTACGGGGCCGATGAGGAATTCACCCCTCCACTTT.